This is a list of T cell receptor beta chains from one sample in a study of neurological immune-mediated disorders. One entry per CDR3 protein, called by TCRdb with MiXCR from the 5' RACE reads. Of more than 13,000 distinct CDR3 sequences in the sample, around 9.3% were seen once. Sample: PBMCs. These receptors were taken from a middle-aged woman in good health. Both conserved end residues are part of each CDR3. The D gene is left open where the match is weak. Some rows mark clone size as missing; the rest say once, few, many or name a class of expanded clone.

d_call	v_call	clone_size	j_call	cdr3_nt	cdr3_aa
TRBD1	TRBV20-1	medium-sized	TRBJ2-7	TGCAGTGCTAGTAAGGGACAGGTCTCCTACGAGCAGTACTTC	CSASKGQVSYEQYF
TRBD2	TRBV20-1	few	TRBJ2-3	TGCAGTGCTCTCTCCCCTAGCGGGCCTCGCACAGATACGCAGTATTTT	CSALSPSGPRTDTQYF
TRBD2	TRBV28	many	TRBJ2-3	TGTGCCAGCACCCTATGGACTAGCGGGAGGACAGATACGCAGTGTTTT	CASTLWTSGRTDTQCF
NA	TRBV6-2/TRBV6-3	many	TRBJ2-1	TGTGCCAGCAGTTACCAACTGGCGTCAGGGAACGAACTCCCCAATATGTCCAATGAGCAGTTCTTC	CASSYQLASGNELPNMSNEQFF
NA	TRBV9	few	TRBJ2-1	TGTGCCAGCAGCGCCCCGGGCGGGGTCTACAATGAGCAGTTCTTC	CASSAPGGVYNEQFF
TRBD1	TRBV20-1	many	TRBJ1-6	TGCAGTGCTAGAGTCGGACAGGGCTCCTATAATTCACCCCTCCACTTT	CSARVGQGSYNSPLHF
NA	TRBV7-9	few	TRBJ1-2	TGTGCCAGCAGCTCCCCCAGCGCTGGCTACACCTTC	CASSSPSAGYTF
NA	TRBV18	NA	TRBJ2-2	TGTGCCAGCTCACGAGGGACAATGAACACCGGGGAGCTGTTTTTT	CASSRGTMNTGELFF
NA	TRBV28	many	TRBJ2-2	TGTGCCAGCAGTTTGTCGTCGGGGAACACCGGGGAGCTGTTTTTT	CASSLSSGNTGELFF
NA	TRBV12-3/TRBV12-4	many	TRBJ2-7	TGTGCCAGCAGGGGAGGTCCCTCCGAGCAGTACTTC	CASRGGPSEQYF
NA	TRBV12-3/TRBV12-4	many	TRBJ2-1	TGTGCCAGCAGTCTAGGGGTCAATGAGCAGTTCTTC	CASSLGVNEQFF
TRBD2	TRBV3-1	many	TRBJ2-5	TGTGCCAGCAGCCAAGATCTGGCTAGCGGCGCTCTGGAGACCCAGTACTTC	CASSQDLASGALETQYF
TRBD2	TRBV27	many	TRBJ2-3	TGTGCCAGCAGTCGATCGGGAGGGCCTCGCACAGATACGCAGTATTTT	CASSRSGGPRTDTQYF
NA	TRBV12-3/TRBV12-4	many	TRBJ2-2	TGTGCCAGCAGTTCCCAGGGGCAGGCGACCGGGGAGCTGTTTTTT	CASSSQGQATGELFF
TRBD1	TRBV7-3	many	TRBJ2-7	TGTGCCAGCAGCTTAACCGCGGGACAGGGGTCGCGCGAGCAGTACTTC	CASSLTAGQGSREQYF
TRBD1	TRBV14	many	TRBJ1-3	TGTGCCAGCAGAACAGGGGGCGGTGGAAACACCATATATTTT	CASRTGGGGNTIYF
NA	TRBV20-1	many	TRBJ2-3	TGCAGTGCTAGGGTCGGGGTGACAGGTGGTACGCAGTATTTT	CSARVGVTGGTQYF
NA	TRBV2	medium-sized	TRBJ2-2	TGTGCCAGCAGTGATTCCCGGGTATCCCCCGGGGAGCTGTTTTTT	CASSDSRVSPGELFF
TRBD2	TRBV4-2	medium-sized	TRBJ2-5	TGTGCCAGCAGCCATGGGACTAGCGGGGGGGCCGAGACCCAGTACTTC	CASSHGTSGGAETQYF
NA	TRBV20-1	many	TRBJ2-7	TGCAGTGCTCGGACAGCTAACTACGAGCAGTACTTC	CSARTANYEQYF
TRBD1	TRBV2	many	TRBJ2-1	TGTGCCAGCGGGGGACAGGGGACTAGCAATGAGCAGTTCTTC	CASGGQGTSNEQFF
NA	TRBV20-1	many	TRBJ2-2	TGCAGTGCTGGTGGGTCGAACACCGGGGAGCTGTTTTTT	CSAGGSNTGELFF
NA	TRBV20-1	many	TRBJ1-1	TGCAGTGCTGCGGTGATAGGACTGAACACTGAAGCTTTCTTT	CSAAVIGLNTEAFF
NA	TRBV20-1	many	TRBJ1-5	TGCAGTGCTAGTGGGGACGGGGGGGGAGGATTGACTCAGCCCCAGCATTTT	CSASGDGGGGLTQPQHF
NA	TRBV20-1	many	TRBJ2-5	TGCAGTGCTAGAGATCGGAGACAAGGGGAGACCCAGTACTTC	CSARDRRQGETQYF
TRBD2	TRBV19	once	TRBJ2-1	TGTGCCAGTAGAGACGTTGGCGGGAGCGATCATGAGCAGTTCTTC	CASRDVGGSDHEQFF
TRBD1	TRBV28	many	TRBJ1-1	TGTGCCGCCTCCGACAGGGTGAACACTGAAGCTTTCTTT	CAASDRVNTEAFF
NA	TRBV28	many	TRBJ2-2	TGTGCCAGCGGGGGGAACACCGGGGAGCTGTTTTTT	CASGGNTGELFF
NA	TRBV9	many	TRBJ2-2	TGTGCCAGCAGCATATCAATCGGGGACCTGGCCGGGGAGCTGTTTTTT	CASSISIGDLAGELFF
TRBD1	TRBV10-1	many	TRBJ1-3	TGCGCCAGCCCCGGACAGGGGGAAGGGTATTGGTCGACTGGAAACACCATATATTTT	CASPGQGEGYWSTGNTIYF
NA	TRBV5-1	many	TRBJ1-2	TGCGCCAGCAGCAACAGGGTTTCGGATGGCTACACCTTC	CASSNRVSDGYTF
TRBD1	TRBV6-1	NA	TRBJ1-5	TGTTCCAGCAGTGGGGACAGAAACAATCAGCCCCAGCATTTT	CSSSGDRNNQPQHF
TRBD2	TRBV4-1	many	TRBJ2-1	TGCGCCAGCAGCCAAGTATGGCCTAGCGGGAAGACCCCTATCCACAATGAGCAGTTCTTC	CASSQVWPSGKTPIHNEQFF
NA	TRBV7-8	many	TRBJ1-5	TGTGCCAGCAGCTTTTCTGAAGTATCGATTCAGCCCCAGCATTTT	CASSFSEVSIQPQHF
NA	TRBV7-6	NA	TRBJ1-5	TGTGCCAGCAGCTTACAGGGAAATCAGCCCCAGCATTTT	CASSLQGNQPQHF
TRBD1	TRBV5-6	NA	TRBJ2-7	TGTGCCAGCAGCTTCCCCCACCGGGACAGGTCACCCTACGAGCAGTACTTC	CASSFPHRDRSPYEQYF
TRBD1	TRBV5-1	many	TRBJ2-7	TGCGCCAGCAGCTTACTGTCCCGGGACAGCGGCTCCTACGAGCAGTACTTC	CASSLLSRDSGSYEQYF
TRBD2	TRBV11-2	many	TRBJ2-1	TGTGCCAGCAGCTTTGTAAGCGGGGGGATTTACAATGAGCAGTTCTTC	CASSFVSGGIYNEQFF
NA	TRBV27	many	TRBJ1-6	TGTGCCAGCAGTTCCCGGAGGATCCGGGGGTCACCCCTCCACTTT	CASSSRRIRGSPLHF
NA	TRBV7-9	many	TRBJ1-4	TGTGCCAGCAGCGGGGGGGTTGCCCCTAATAATGAAAAACTGTTTTTT	CASSGGVAPNNEKLFF